This TCR beta chain appears in the sequencing data of a study of technical replicates of blood from several donors. Libraries were prepared by immunoSEQ multiplex PCR; TCRdb keeps only in-frame clonotypes and omits some of them. The table has tens of thousands of clones, more than 90% seen once. The CDR3 sequence is 14 residues long. The germline V gene encodes CDR1 SGHTA and CDR2 FQGNSA. V was trimmed by 5 bases and J by 3 bases, leaving 10 bases between them. The sequencing sample was made of PBMCs. This TCR was sampled from a human donor in good health. Some clones in this sample may be carry-over from other donors' samples. The V call is TRBV7-2, the J call TRBJ1-4; D may be TRBD1 (6 bases). The CDR3 region has the DNA TGTGCCAGCAGCACACAGGGTTCTAATGAAAAACTGTTTTTT. It yields the protein CASSTQGSNEKLFF.